This T cell receptor beta chain comes out of a study of blood T cell repertoires in COVID-19. Sequencing used immunoSEQ multiplex PCR; TCRdb keeps in-frame clones, though not all of them. This table has about 150,000 clones, approximately 86% appearing once. V was shortened by 1 base and J by 1 base, with 13 bases between the two germline ends. The CDR3 has 16 amino acids. From germline, CDR1 is SGHAT and CDR2 FQDESV (reference sequence). Sequencing used peripheral blood. This TCR derives from a man between 65 and 85 years old with acute or convalescent COVID-19. This rearrangement joins TRBV11-1 to TRBJ1-1; D perhaps matches TRBD1 (5 bases). DNA for the CDR3: TGTGCCAGCAGCTTAGTGGCAGGGTTTGGGAACACTGAAGCTTTCTTT. Protein sequence: CASSLVAGFGNTEAFF.